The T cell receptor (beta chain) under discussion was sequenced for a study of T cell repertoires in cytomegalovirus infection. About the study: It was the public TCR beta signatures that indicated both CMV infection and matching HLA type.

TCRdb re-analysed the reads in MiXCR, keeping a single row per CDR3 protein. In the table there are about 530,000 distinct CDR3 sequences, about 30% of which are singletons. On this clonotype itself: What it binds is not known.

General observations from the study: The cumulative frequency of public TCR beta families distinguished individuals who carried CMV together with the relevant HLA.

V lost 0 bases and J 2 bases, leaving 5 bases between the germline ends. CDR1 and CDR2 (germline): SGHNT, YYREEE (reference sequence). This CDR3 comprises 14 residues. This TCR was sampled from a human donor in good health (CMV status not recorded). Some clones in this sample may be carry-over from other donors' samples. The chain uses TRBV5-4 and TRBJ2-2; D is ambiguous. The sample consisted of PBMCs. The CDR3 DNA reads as TGTGCCAGCAGCTTGGAGCTAAACACCGGGGAGCTGTTTTTT. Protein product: CASSLELNTGELFF.